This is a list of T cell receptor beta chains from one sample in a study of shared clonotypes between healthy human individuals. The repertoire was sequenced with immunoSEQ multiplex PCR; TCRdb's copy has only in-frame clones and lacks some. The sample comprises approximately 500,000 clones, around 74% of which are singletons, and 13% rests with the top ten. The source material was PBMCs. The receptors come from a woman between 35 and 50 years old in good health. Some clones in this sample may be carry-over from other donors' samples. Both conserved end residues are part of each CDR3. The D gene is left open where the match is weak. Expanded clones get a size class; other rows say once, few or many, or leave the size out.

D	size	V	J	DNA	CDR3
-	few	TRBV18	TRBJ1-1	TGTGCCAGCTCACCCGGGGAGGGCACTGAAGCTTTCTTT	CASSPGEGTEAFF
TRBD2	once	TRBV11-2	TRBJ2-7	TGTGCCAGCAGCCCCGCGGGACTAGTGGGCGAGCAGTACTTC	CASSPAGLVGEQYF
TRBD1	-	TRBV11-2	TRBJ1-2	TGTGCCAGCAGCCGAAACGGACAGGGAGTTTATGGCTACACCTTC	CASSRNGQGVYGYTF
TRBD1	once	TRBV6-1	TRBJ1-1	TGTGCCAGCAGTTGGGACAGGGGGCTGAACACTGAAGCTTTCTTT	CASSWDRGLNTEAFF
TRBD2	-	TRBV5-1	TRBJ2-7	TGCGCCAGCAGCACCGGGAGGGCCCTCGGCGAGCAGTACTTC	CASSTGRALGEQYF
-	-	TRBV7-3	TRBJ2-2	TGTGCCAGCAGCTTAGCCCCCGGGGAGCTGTTTTTT	CASSLAPGELFF
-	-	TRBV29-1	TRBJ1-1	TGCAGCGTTGACAAACAGGGCCGGGGCACTGAAGCTTTCTTT	CSVDKQGRGTEAFF
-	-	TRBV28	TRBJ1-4	TGTGCCAGCAGTTCCCCTAACTGGCCGGTGGGCGAAAAACTGTTTTTT	CASSSPNWPVGEKLFF
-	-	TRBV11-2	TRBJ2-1	TGTGCCAGCAGCTTGGCAAACAATGAGCAGTTCTTC	CASSLANNEQFF
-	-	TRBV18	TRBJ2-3	TGTGCCAGCTCACGGGAACACACAGATACGCAGTATTTT	CASSREHTDTQYF
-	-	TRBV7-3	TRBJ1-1	TGTGCCAGCAGCTTAGGCTTGGGGACTGAAGCTTTCTTT	CASSLGLGTEAFF
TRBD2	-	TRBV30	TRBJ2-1	TGTGCCTGGAGTAAGGGACTAGCGGGAGTTATTCGTGGCAATGAGCAGTTCTTC	CAWSKGLAGVIRGNEQFF
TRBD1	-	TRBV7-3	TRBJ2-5	TGTGCCAGCAGCCTACAGGGGCGGGAGACCCAGTACTTC	CASSLQGRETQYF
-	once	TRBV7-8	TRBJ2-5	TGTGCCAGCAGCTTAGGAGAAGGCTGGGAGACCCAGTACTTC	CASSLGEGWETQYF
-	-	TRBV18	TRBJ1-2	TGTGCCAGCTCACCAGGGGGCTATGGCTACACCTTC	CASSPGGYGYTF
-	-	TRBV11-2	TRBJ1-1	TGTGCCAGCGCCGCGGGTCCGAACACTGAAGCTTTCTTT	CASAAGPNTEAFF
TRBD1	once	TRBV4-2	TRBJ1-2	TGTGCCAGCAGCGAAGCGGAGGGGACAGGGTATGGCTACACCTTC	CASSEAEGTGYGYTF
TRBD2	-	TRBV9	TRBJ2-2	TGTGCCAGCAGCGCAAGGGGGACTAGCGGGAGTGCCGGGGAGCTGTTTTTT	CASSARGTSGSAGELFF
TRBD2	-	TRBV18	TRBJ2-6	TGTGCCAGCTCACCAAGGGGAGCGGGAGGGCCATCCCGCATCTCTGGGGCCAACGTCCTGACTTTC	CASSPRGAGGPSRISGANVLTF
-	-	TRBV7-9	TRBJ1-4	TGTGCCAGCAGCGCCCCCGGGACAACGAATGAAAAACTGTTTTTT	CASSAPGTTNEKLFF
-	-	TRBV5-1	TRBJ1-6	TGCGCCAGCAGCTTGGAGGTCGGTTCACCCCTCCACTTT	CASSLEVGSPLHF
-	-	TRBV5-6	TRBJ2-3	TGTGCCAGCAGCTTGGTGGGACGTCCGGATACGCAGTATTTT	CASSLVGRPDTQYF
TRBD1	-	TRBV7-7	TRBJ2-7	TGTGCTAGCAGCTTCCGACAGGGGGCGGGCGAGCAGTACTTC	CASSFRQGAGEQYF
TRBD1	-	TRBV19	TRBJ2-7	TGTGCCAGTAGTAGCACTGGACAGGGACCCGATGGGATCCAGTACTTC	CASSSTGQGPDGIQYF
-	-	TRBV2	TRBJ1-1	TGTGCCGTCCGGACAGCCCCAATCTATACTATGAACACTGAAGCTTTCTTT	CAVRTAPIYTMNTEAFF
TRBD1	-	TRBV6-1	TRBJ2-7	TGTGCCAGCAGTCTACAGGGGGCGCTCAACGAGCAGTATTTC	CASSLQGALNEQYF
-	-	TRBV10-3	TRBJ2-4	TGTGCCATCAGTGAGTCGGGGGACATTCAGTACTTC	CAISESGDIQYF
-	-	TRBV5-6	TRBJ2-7	TGTGCCAGCAGCTTGCCGGACTACTACGAGCAGTACTTC	CASSLPDYYEQYF
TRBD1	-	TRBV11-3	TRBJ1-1	TGTGCCAGCAGCTTAGGAGGGGGCATGAACACTGAAGCTTTCTTT	CASSLGGGMNTEAFF
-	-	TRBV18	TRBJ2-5	TGTGCCAGCTCACCACCTTTGGGACAAGAGACCCAGTACTTC	CASSPPLGQETQYF
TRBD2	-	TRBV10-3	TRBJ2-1	TGTGCCATCAGAAGCGGGAGTGGCTCCTATGAGCAGTTCTTC	CAIRSGSGSYEQFF
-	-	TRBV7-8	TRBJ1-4	TGTGCCAGCAGTCGCGTGGAGGTCATTTATTGGGAAGGCGATGAAAAACTGTTTTTT	CASSRVEVIYWEGDEKLFF
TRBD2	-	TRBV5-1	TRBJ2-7	TGCGCCAGCAGCTGGGGAGGGGAGCAGTACTTC	CASSWGGEQYF
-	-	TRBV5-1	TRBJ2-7	TGCGCCAGCAGCTTGGCCTCCCCAGAAGACGAGCAGTACTTC	CASSLASPEDEQYF
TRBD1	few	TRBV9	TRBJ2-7	TGTGCCAGCAGCGTAGGGACAGGGTACTACGAGCAGTACTTC	CASSVGTGYYEQYF
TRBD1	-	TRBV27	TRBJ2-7	TGTGCCAGCAGTTCCGGGACAGGCCGCTACGAGCAGTACTTC	CASSSGTGRYEQYF
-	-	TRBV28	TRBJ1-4	TGTGCCAGCAGTTCCCCTGGGCCGGAGGAAAAACTGTTTTTT	CASSSPGPEEKLFF
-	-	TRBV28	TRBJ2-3	TGTGCCAGCGGAAACAGGATAGATACGCAGTATTTT	CASGNRIDTQYF
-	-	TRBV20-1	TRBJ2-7	TGCAGTGCCGGCCGCTTCTACGAGCAGTACTTC	CSAGRFYEQYF
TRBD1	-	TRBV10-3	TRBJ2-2	TGTGCCATCAGTGAGGGACAGGCCCCTACCGGGGAGCTGTTTTTT	CAISEGQAPTGELFF
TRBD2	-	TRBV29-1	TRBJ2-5	TGCAGCGCCTCGGGTACTAGCGGGTCTCAAGAGACCCAGTACTTC	CSASGTSGSQETQYF
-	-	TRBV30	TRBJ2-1	TGTGCCTGGAGCGGCGCCGGCCTAAAGGACAGAGACAATGAGCAGTTCTTC	CAWSGAGLKDRDNEQFF
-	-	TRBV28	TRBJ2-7	TGTGCCAGCAGTTCCCCCGGGCTACCGCGGGTCGAGCAGTACTTC	CASSSPGLPRVEQYF
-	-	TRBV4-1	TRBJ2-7	TGCGCCAGCAGTCACGGGCGGCGCGAGCAGTACTTC	CASSHGRREQYF
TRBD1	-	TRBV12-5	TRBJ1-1	TGTGCTAGTGGTCCCGGGACAGGGCTCGTTGCTGAAGCTTTCTTT	CASGPGTGLVAEAFF
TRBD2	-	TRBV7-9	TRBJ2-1	TGTGCCAGCAGCGAGGGACTAGCAATCAATGAGCAGTTCTTC	CASSEGLAINEQFF
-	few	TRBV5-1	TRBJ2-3	TGCGCCAGCAGCTTGGCCTCGGGTTTCGGCACAGATACGCAGTATTTT	CASSLASGFGTDTQYF
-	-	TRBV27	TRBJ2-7	TGTGCCAGCAGTTTTGGGCAGGGCACCTACGAGCAGTACTTC	CASSFGQGTYEQYF
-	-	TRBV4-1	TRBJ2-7	TGCGCCAGCAGCCAAGAACTCGGCAGGGCCTACGAGCAGTACTTC	CASSQELGRAYEQYF